This T cell receptor (beta chain) was recovered during a study of blood T cells in healthy people across ages. Primed by a sample-barcoded 5' primer and a J-beta primer mix, a second PCR proceeded for about 7 to 11 cycles. A template-switch adaptor containing 12 random nucleotides labeled each cDNA molecule. One entry per CDR3 protein results from TCRdb running MiXCR on the 5' RACE reads. Among about 640,000 distinct CDR3 sequences listed, approximately 50% were seen once. Germline lookup yields CDR1 SGHRS and CDR2 YFSETQ. V was clipped by 3 bases and J by 3 bases, with 12 bases between them. This CDR3 contains 14 residues. Of note for this clonotype: What it recognizes is unknown.

Regarding the study as a whole: Observed TCR beta diversity showed a strong correlation with the percentage of naive T cells as measured by flow cytometry.

Each donor gave approximately 9.1 milliliters of peripheral blood. The J gene is TRBJ1-2, the V gene TRBV5-1, with a possible D match to TRBD1 (6 bases). The sequencing input was blood. The receptor was derived from a man in his sixties in good health. The CDR3: CASSSPTGYYGYTF. CDR3 nucleotides: TGCGCCAGCAGCTCACCCACAGGGTACTATGGCTACACCTTC.